These T cell receptor beta chains were read from a single sample in a study of response to subunit inactivated influenza vaccine. TCRdb re-called the RT-PCR reads with MiXCR, one entry per CDR3 protein. The sample contains 650,000 or so distinct CDR3 sequences, roughly 15% of which appear only once. The input for sequencing was PBMCs from blood, taken 14 to 15 days before vaccination. These receptor sequences come from a man between 50 and 59 years old who received an inactivated influenza vaccine. Each CDR3 is given with its conserved first and last residue. Each record gives: clone size, J gene, D gene, V gene, CDR3 DNA, CDR3 protein. The D gene is left open where the match is weak. Size tells how often a clone was seen (once, few, many) or the class of an expanded clone, and some rows leave it out.

abundance: NA; j_gene: TRBJ2-1; d_gene: TRBD2; v_gene: TRBV5-1; CDR3nt: TGCGCCAGCTGCAGGGCTAGCGGGAGCCCCTACAATGAGCAGTTCTTC; CDR3aa: CASCRASGSPYNEQFF
abundance: NA; j_gene: TRBJ2-4; d_gene: NA; v_gene: TRBV11-2; CDR3nt: TGTGCCAGCACCGGTCAGAACATTCAGTACTTC; CDR3aa: CASTGQNIQYF
abundance: once; j_gene: TRBJ2-2; d_gene: NA; v_gene: TRBV24-1; CDR3nt: TGTGCCACCAGCGCGGGGAACACCGGGGAGCTGTTTTTT; CDR3aa: CATSAGNTGELFF
abundance: many; j_gene: TRBJ2-3; d_gene: TRBD2; v_gene: TRBV6-5; CDR3nt: TGTGCCAGCAGTTACTCCCCCGCCGGGACTAGCGAGGGGAATACGCAGTATTTT; CDR3aa: CASSYSPAGTSEGNTQYF
abundance: few; j_gene: TRBJ2-1; d_gene: NA; v_gene: TRBV7-9; CDR3nt: TGTGCCAGCAGCTCCCCCTTTAGGGTCCGTTCCTACAATGAGCAGTTCTTC; CDR3aa: CASSSPFRVRSYNEQFF
abundance: NA; j_gene: TRBJ2-5; d_gene: NA; v_gene: TRBV12-3/TRBV12-4; CDR3nt: TGTGCCAGCAGTTTAATAGCTCAAGAGACCCAGTACTTC; CDR3aa: CASSLIAQETQYF
abundance: NA; j_gene: TRBJ2-7; d_gene: NA; v_gene: TRBV20-1; CDR3nt: TGCAGTGCTAGAGACCCACGATCCCTTTCGGACACCCCCTACGAGCAGTACTTC; CDR3aa: CSARDPRSLSDTPYEQYF
abundance: many; j_gene: TRBJ2-3; d_gene: NA; v_gene: TRBV28; CDR3nt: TGTGCCAGCAGCTCTTCTCCCACAGATACGCAGTATTTT; CDR3aa: CASSSSPTDTQYF
abundance: NA; j_gene: TRBJ2-1; d_gene: TRBD2; v_gene: TRBV7-2; CDR3nt: TGTGCCAGCGGCCTTGGACTAGCGGGAGTTAATGAGCAGTTGTTC; CDR3aa: CASGLGLAGVNEQLF
abundance: few; j_gene: TRBJ2-6; d_gene: NA; v_gene: TRBV5-6; CDR3nt: TGTGCCACCCAGCGCTCTGGGGCCAACGTCCTGACTTTC; CDR3aa: CATQRSGANVLTF
abundance: NA; j_gene: TRBJ2-1; d_gene: NA; v_gene: TRBV28; CDR3nt: TGTGCCAGCACAGGGGTCAGCTCCTACAATGAGCAGTTCTTC; CDR3aa: CASTGVSSYNEQFF
abundance: NA; j_gene: TRBJ2-7; d_gene: NA; v_gene: TRBV15; CDR3nt: TGTGCCACCAGCAGAGATCTTGGCCAGCCCTACGAGCAGTACTTC; CDR3aa: CATSRDLGQPYEQYF
abundance: NA; j_gene: TRBJ2-5; d_gene: NA; v_gene: TRBV6-1; CDR3nt: TGTGCCAGCAGTCCCCTAGGGGGGACAGAGACCCAGTACTTC; CDR3aa: CASSPLGGTETQYF